The 5 T cell receptor beta chains given below trace back to one sample, sequenced in a study of cytomegalovirus exposure and HLA in healthy donors. Profiling relied on immunoSEQ multiplex PCR, and the TCRdb table lists in-frame clones only, not all of them. The data contain some 88,000 clones, 96% of them seen just once; the ten biggest clones take up 0.6% to 0.95%. The sequenced sample consisted of PBMCs. The receptors stem from a man between 18 and 35 years old in good health and CMV-seronegative.

The chain employs TRBV5-1 and TRBJ1-4; TRBD1 matches at 10 bases. Germline V gene lookup returns CDR1 SGHRS and CDR2 YFSETQ. The CDR3 is 14 residues long. V lost 4 bases to trimming and J lost 6 bases; unmatched junction nucleotides: 3. CDR3 amino acids: CASSTGTGDEKLFF. The DNA of the CDR3 is TGCGCCAGCAGCACCGGGACAGGGGATGAAAAACTGTTTTTT.

This clone appeared a single time. The chain uses TRBV19 and TRBJ2-1; 8 bases match TRBD1. Germline assignment: CDR1 LNHDA and CDR2 SQIVND (reference sequence). J was trimmed by 4 bases and V by 5 bases; bases with no gene match: 10. The length of the CDR3 is 16 residues. As DNA, the CDR3 is TGTGCCAGTAGTTATAAGCCGGGACAGGCGTACAATGAGCAGTTCTTC. It specifies CASSYKPGQAYNEQFF.

This chain uses TRBV27 with TRBJ1-3; TRBD1 might be the D (6 bases). This CDR3 contains 14 residues. CDR1 and CDR2 (germline): MNHEY, SMNVEV (reference sequence). V was cut by 5 bases and J by 2 bases, with 10 bases left in between. In DNA, the CDR3 is TGTGCCAGCAGTCTTACAGGGCCTGGAAACACCATATATTTT. Translated, it gives CASSLTGPGNTIYF.

Here the CDR3 reads CASSMADRGGSYEQYF. DNA for the CDR3: TGCGCCAGCAGCATGGCCGACAGGGGTGGCTCCTACGAGCAGTACTTC. The chain has TRBV5-1 and TRBJ2-7; TRBD1 matches at 8 bases. Germline CDR1 and CDR2: SGHRS and YFSETQ. There are 16 residues in the CDR3. V lost 4 bases and J lost 0; bases outside the gene matches: 9.

In this sample, this clone turned up a few times. This CDR3 is CATTTSREQYV. The CDR3 DNA sequence: TGTGCCACCACGACTAGCCGGGAGCAGTACGTC. The rearrangement links TRBV27 to TRBJ2-7; 7 nucleotides align to TRBD2. J was trimmed by 7 bases and V by 10 bases; bases with no gene match: 7. The CDR3 is 11 amino acids. Germline V gene sequence: CDR1 MNHEY, CDR2 SMNVEV (reference sequence).